Listed below are T cell receptor beta chains from one sample, sequenced in a study of T cell repertoires in cytomegalovirus infection. In TCRdb, the reads were re-called with MiXCR into one record per CDR3 protein. This table has about 200,000 distinct CDR3 sequences, 9.5% appearing once. What was sequenced was PBMCs. Receptors were obtained from a human donor in good health (CMV status not recorded). Some clones in this sample may be carry-over from other donors' samples. Both conserved end residues are part of each CDR3. The D gene is left open where the match is weak. The size field is filled for only some rows; it gives once, few, many or a size class.

>-|TRBV23-1|14|TRBJ1-5|TRBD1
CASSNITGDQPQHF
TGCGCCAGCAGTAATATTACAGGGGATCAGCCCCAGCATTTT
>many|TRBV7-6|17|TRBJ1-5|-
CASSLETGFPDGQPQHF
TGTGCCAGCAGCTTAGAGACTGGCTTCCCCGACGGTCAGCCCCAGCATTTT
>few|TRBV6-4|14|TRBJ2-2|TRBD1
CASSRTGVTGELFF
TGTGCCAGCAGTCGGACAGGGGTCACCGGGGAGCTGTTTTTT
>many|TRBV20-1|17|TRBJ1-6|TRBD1
CSARSEPGQGRNSPLHF
TGCAGTGCTAGATCAGAACCGGGACAGGGGCGCAATTCACCCCTCCACTTT
>few|TRBV2|14|TRBJ2-2|-
CASLGRGLSGELFF
TGTGCCAGCTTGGGCAGGGGTTTATCCGGGGAGCTGTTTTTT
>few|TRBV20-1|17|TRBJ2-1|TRBD2
CSARDPASGMSYNEQFF
TGCAGTGCTAGAGATCCCGCTAGCGGGATGTCCTACAATGAGCAGTTCTTC
>many|TRBV6-2/TRBV6-3|13|TRBJ1-5|-
CASSYKMRQPQHF
TGTGCCAGCAGTTACAAGATGCGTCAGCCCCAGCATTTT
>many|TRBV12-3/TRBV12-4|20|TRBJ2-7|-
CASSLISRFGQGPLIYEQYF
TGTGCCAGCAGTCTTATATCCAGATTCGGACAAGGTCCTCTAATCTACGAGCAGTACTTC
>many|TRBV7-2|12|TRBJ2-7|-
CASSPPSYEQYF
TGTGCCAGCAGCCCCCCATCCTACGAGCAGTACTTC
>many|TRBV20-1|16|TRBJ2-2|TRBD2
CSAEGASGGQAGELFF
TGCAGTGCCGAGGGGGCTAGCGGGGGCCAGGCCGGGGAGCTGTTTTTT
>many|TRBV7-3|12|TRBJ2-2|-
CASSPQKGELFF
TGTGCCAGCAGCCCCCAGAAAGGGGAGCTGTTTTTT
>many|TRBV7-2|15|TRBJ1-4|-
CASSWSGAGKEKLFF
TGTGCCAGCAGCTGGTCAGGGGCAGGGAAAGAAAAACTGTTTTTT
>many|TRBV29-1|13|TRBJ2-5|TRBD2
CSASGRIGETQYF
TGCAGCGCCAGCGGGAGGATCGGAGAGACCCAGTACTTC
>-|TRBV6-6|14|TRBJ1-5|-
CASSPNGGSQPQHF
TGTGCCAGCAGTCCAAATGGGGGAAGCCAGCCCCAGCATTTT
>few|TRBV19|13|TRBJ2-7|-
CASRITGSYEQYF
TGTGCCAGTAGAATAACAGGGAGCTACGAGCAGTACTTC
>few|TRBV12-3/TRBV12-4|16|TRBJ1-1|TRBD1
CASSPDRGRLGTEAFF
TGTGCCAGCAGTCCGGACAGGGGGCGCCTGGGCACTGAAGCTTTCTTT